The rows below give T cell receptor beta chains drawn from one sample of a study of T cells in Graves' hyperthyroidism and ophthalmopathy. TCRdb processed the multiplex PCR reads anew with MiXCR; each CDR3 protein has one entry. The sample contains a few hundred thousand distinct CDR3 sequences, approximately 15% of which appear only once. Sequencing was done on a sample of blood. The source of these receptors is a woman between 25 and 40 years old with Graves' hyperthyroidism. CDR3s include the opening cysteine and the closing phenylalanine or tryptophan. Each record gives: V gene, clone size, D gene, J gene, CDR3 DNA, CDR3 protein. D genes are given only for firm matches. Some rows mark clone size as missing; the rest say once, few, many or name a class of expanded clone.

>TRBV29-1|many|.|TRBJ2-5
TGCAGCGTTGAAGGGCTTGGGAGGGAGACCCAGTACTTC
CSVEGLGRETQYF
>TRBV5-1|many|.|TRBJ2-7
TGCGCCAGCAGCTTTGCTAGCGAGACCTACGAGCAGTACTTC
CASSFASETYEQYF
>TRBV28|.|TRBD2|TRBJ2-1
TGTGCCAGCAGCATGACTAGCGGGAGGTACAATGAGCAGTTCTTC
CASSMTSGRYNEQFF
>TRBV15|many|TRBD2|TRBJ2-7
TGTGCCACCAGCAGAGCCATAGCGGGAGGATCCCACGAGCAGTACTTC
CATSRAIAGGSHEQYF
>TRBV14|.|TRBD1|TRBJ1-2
TGTGCCAGCAGCCAAACCAGGGGGTCCGGCTACACCTTC
CASSQTRGSGYTF
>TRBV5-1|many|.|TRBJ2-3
TGCGCCAGCAGCTTGGGGGCGACAGGTAGCGCAGATACGCAGTATTTT
CASSLGATGSADTQYF
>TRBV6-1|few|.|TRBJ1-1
TGTGCCAGCTGTTGGGGGCTGAACACTGAAGCTTTCTTT
CASCWGLNTEAFF
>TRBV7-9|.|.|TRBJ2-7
TGTGCCAGCAGCGCCTTCCGTAGTAGCGTCTACGAGCAGTACTTC
CASSAFRSSVYEQYF
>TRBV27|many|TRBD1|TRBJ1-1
TGTGCCAGCAGGGGGGGACAGTTGAACACTGAAGCTTTCTTT
CASRGGQLNTEAFF
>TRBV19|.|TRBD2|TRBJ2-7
TGTGCCAGTAGCGGGAGGGAGAACGAGCAGTACTTC
CASSGRENEQYF
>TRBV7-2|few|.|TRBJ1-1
TGTGCCAGCAGCTTTGGACAGCAGAACACTGAAGCTTTCTTT
CASSFGQQNTEAFF
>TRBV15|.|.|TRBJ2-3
TGTGCCACCAGCGAGGGAGTGACAGATACGCAGTATTTT
CATSEGVTDTQYF
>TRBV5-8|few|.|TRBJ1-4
TGTGCCAGCAGCCCGACCTGGGGCAATGAAAAACTGTTTTTT
CASSPTWGNEKLFF
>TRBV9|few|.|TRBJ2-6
TGTGCCAGCAGCGTAGACCCATTTTTAGGGGCCAACGTCCTGACTTTC
CASSVDPFLGANVLTF
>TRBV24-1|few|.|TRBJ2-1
TGTGCCACCAGTGATTTTGGGAGTTCTGGCCGTATCCACAATGAGCAGTCCTTC
CATSDFGSSGRIHNEQSF
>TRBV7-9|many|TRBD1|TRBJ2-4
TGTGCCAGCAGCTTGACAGGGGAAAACATTCAGTACTTC
CASSLTGENIQYF
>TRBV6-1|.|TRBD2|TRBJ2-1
TGTGCCAGCAGTTACCTTGGGCGGGAGCCCTACAATGAGCAGTTCTTC
CASSYLGREPYNEQFF
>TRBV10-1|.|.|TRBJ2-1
TGCGCCACCGACCGCGGCTCGAGATTGGGGTACTACAATGAGCAGTTCTTC
CATDRGSRLGYYNEQFF
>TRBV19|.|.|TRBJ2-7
TGTGCCAGTAGTATGAGTGGCAGTTCGGTCTACGAGCAGTACTTC
CASSMSGSSVYEQYF
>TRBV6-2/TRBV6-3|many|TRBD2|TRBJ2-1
TGTGCCAGCAGTTACGAAGGAGGGCGGGAGAAATTCTACAATGAGCAGTTCTTC
CASSYEGGREKFYNEQFF
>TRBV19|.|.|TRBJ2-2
TGTGCCAGCCGGATAGCAAGTCACACCGGGGAGCTGTTTTTT
CASRIASHTGELFF
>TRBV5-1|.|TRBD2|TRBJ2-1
TGCGCCAGCAGCACAAGACTAGCGGGAGTCAACAATGAGCAGTTCTTC
CASSTRLAGVNNEQFF
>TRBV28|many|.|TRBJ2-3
TGTGCCAGCAGTCAATACACAGATACGCAGTATTTT
CASSQYTDTQYF
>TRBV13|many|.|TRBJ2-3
TGTGCCAGCGGTGGCGGCTACCCGACAGATACGCAGTATTTT
CASGGGYPTDTQYF
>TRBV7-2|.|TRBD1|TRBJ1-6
TGTGCCGGCAGCTTAGCAACAGGGGGGAATAATTCACCCCTCCACTTT
CAGSLATGGNNSPLHF
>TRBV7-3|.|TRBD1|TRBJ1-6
TGTGCCAGCAGCAGACAGGGGGATTCACCCCTCCACTTT
CASSRQGDSPLHF
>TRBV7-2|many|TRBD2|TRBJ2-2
TGTGCCAGCAGTCGTAGGGTTGCGGGAGGGCCCGGGGAGCTGTTTTTT
CASSRRVAGGPGELFF
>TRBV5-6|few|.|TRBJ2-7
TGTGCCAGCAGCTTGTTATCCCTAGCCTACGAGCAGTACTTC
CASSLLSLAYEQYF
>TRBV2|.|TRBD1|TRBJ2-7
TGTGCCAGCAGTGAATTGGCTGGACAGGCGAACGAGCAGTACTTC
CASSELAGQANEQYF
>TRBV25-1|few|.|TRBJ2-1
TGTGCCAGCAGTGAATTCCTAGCTACCCATGAGCAGTTCTTC
CASSEFLATHEQFF
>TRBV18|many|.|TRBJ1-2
TGTGCCAGCTCACCCGACAGAGCTAACTATGGCTACACCTTC
CASSPDRANYGYTF
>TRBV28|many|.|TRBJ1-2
TGTGCCAGCAGTTACGGGCGGGCTGGAGAACCGTGGTATGGCTACACCTTC
CASSYGRAGEPWYGYTF
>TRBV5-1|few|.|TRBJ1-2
TGCGCCAGCAGCTTGGGGATAACAGTTAACTATGGCTACACCTTC
CASSLGITVNYGYTF
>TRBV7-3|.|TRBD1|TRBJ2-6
TGTGCCAGCAGCTTCGCCACAGGGGCCGGGGCCAACGTCCTGACTTTC
CASSFATGAGANVLTF
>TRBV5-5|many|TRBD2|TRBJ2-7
TGTGCCAGCAGCTTGGGTGGGAGGGCCTACGAGCAGTACTTC
CASSLGGRAYEQYF
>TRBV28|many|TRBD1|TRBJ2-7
TGTGCCAGCCGGGACAGTTACTACGAGCAGTACTTC
CASRDSYYEQYF
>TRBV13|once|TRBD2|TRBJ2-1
TGTGCCAGCAGCCAAATATACGAGCGGGAGGGGAAGTACAATGAGCAGTTCTTC
CASSQIYEREGKYNEQFF
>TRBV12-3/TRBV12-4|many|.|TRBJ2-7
TGTGCCAGCAGTTTTGCTAGTACCTACGAGCAGTACTTC
CASSFASTYEQYF
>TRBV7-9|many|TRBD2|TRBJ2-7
TGTGCCAGCAGCTTAGGACTAGCGGGAGAGTTTTACGAGCAGTACTTC
CASSLGLAGEFYEQYF
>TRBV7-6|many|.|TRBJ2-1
TGTGCCAGCAGCCGAGCGGAGGGCTCCTACAATGAGCAGTTCTTC
CASSRAEGSYNEQFF